This T cell receptor (beta chain) was obtained from a study of regulatory T cells in long-lasting Graves disease (dated by TCRdb to 2020 to 2022). The study in broad terms: Newly diagnosed Graves' disease patients had taken antithyroid drugs for less than 3 months. A total of 33 samples underwent TCR sequencing: around 13 from persistent and roughly 20 from newly diagnosed Graves' disease patients. Patients with persistent Graves' disease were compared with patients with newly diagnosed Graves' disease using TCR sequencing and RNA sequencing of peripheral blood. The study was registered as a clinical trial and conducted in China. Study-wide findings and limitations: Sequencing and analysis were limited to the TCR beta chain. Persistent disease showed preferential use of TRBV28, TRBJ1-2 and TRBJ2-5, whereas newly diagnosed disease favored TRBV20-1 and TRBJ2-1. The authors acknowledged the small sample size as a limitation that may reduce accuracy. A larger number of public clonotypes was shared among persistent patients (around 2,500) than among newly diagnosed patients (roughly 980). Persistent Graves' disease patients showed lower TCR Shannon entropy and fewer highly expanded clones than newly diagnosed patients, suggesting clonal expansion. The study examined only peripheral blood because the primary lesion, thyroid tissue, could not be accessed.

Receptors were amplified or captured by multiplex PCR. For sequencing, an Illumina HiSeq 4000 was employed. TCR beta libraries were built with iRepertoire HTBI primers and Arm-PCR amplification of CDR3 regions. Before sequencing, the PCR products went through gel purification. The authors' analysis ran thus. Across samples, around 62 TRBV and 12 to 15 TRBJ segments were identified and used for gene usage analysis of CDR3 amino acid clonotypes. COPE and FqMerger were used to merge the filtered high-quality paired reads into contigs. BLAST was used to align contigs to IMGT TRBV, TRBD and TRBJ reference genes, with CDR3 defined following IMGT. Any clonotype with a frequency above 0.1% was classified as a highly expanded clone. Shannon entropy was used to measure repertoire diversity, and the Gini coefficient was used to measure V-J evenness. Public clonotypes were defined as clonotypes shared by more than one individual. Using fastp at Q25 and MiXCR, TCRdb reprocessed the public reads and kept productive beta chains. Here each entry gathers all rows of one CDR3 protein and keeps the most common genes and DNA. The V and J calls and clone size come from TCRdb's table, not from the authors' own analysis. The sample records roughly 400,000 distinct CDR3 sequences, over 15% of which are singletons. The top ten hold less than 30% of the sample.

This specimen's time point label, per the study, means: newly diagnosed GD, antithyroid drugs for less than 3 months. RNA was extracted from PBMCs in TRIzol for both TCR sequencing and RNA sequencing. The diagnosis of Graves' disease was made according to American Thyroid Association guidelines. Patients for the study were recruited at an endocrinology department in Xi'an, China. Each patient gave roughly 10 milliliters of peripheral blood, collected in an EDTA anticoagulant tube. Ficoll Paque Plus density gradient separation was used to isolate PBMCs, and no further T cell sorting was performed. An Agilent 2100 Bioanalyzer and agarose gel were used to check RNA quality, and a NanoDrop 2000 was used to measure RNA concentration. This clonotype appeared many times. Its antigen target is currently unknown. No clone much larger than this one lies a single base away; base qualities are absent. The V end gives up 3 bases and the J end 13 bases, leaving 9 bases in the junction not matched to a gene. The germline V gene (reference sequence) specifies MNHEY as CDR1 and SMNVEV as CDR2. The CDR3 sequence holds 13 residues, the cysteine and phenylalanine included. The read is trimmed to its CDR3 DNA, 39 bases read in frame from base 1.

These records were also assigned to another study, of T cells in Graves' hyperthyroidism and ophthalmopathy. Per the second study: Stable Graves' hyperthyroidism was defined as no progression to ophthalmopathy during 18 months of follow-up. Hyperthyroidism patients were newly diagnosed, with disease duration under 2 months, and aged 18 to 65 years. Any patient with an uncontrolled infection, another autoimmune disease, pregnancy or lactation was excluded. Clinical symptoms, serum thyroxine and TRAb, thyroid ultrasound, and orbital computed tomography formed the basis for the diagnoses. For the first round of RT-PCR on the TCR CDR3, the HTBI primer set was used together with the Qiagen OneStep RT-PCR kit. Most expanded thyroid clonotypes (frequency above 0.001) were also detected in blood, suggesting blood repertoires may reflect thyroid immune responses. In cross-validation, a model built on a 13 V-J signature told ophthalmopathy apart from stable hyperthyroidism with approximately 90% sensitivity and approximately 81% specificity, and in testing the same model reached 80%/75%. In validation, the model predicted progression to ophthalmopathy a median of about 6.8 months before onset, with roughly 70% sensitivity and about 72% specificity. A discovery cohort of about a hundred patients, 43 with Graves' ophthalmopathy and more than 55 with stable Graves' hyperthyroidism, was used to find distinguishing TCR V-J signatures. An independent validation cohort of 18 to 20 hyperthyroidism patients and 17 patients who later progressed to ophthalmopathy tested prospective prediction of ophthalmopathy. The 75 to 100 discovery patients were randomly split 7:3 into training and test sets. In addition, the study compared T-cell repertoires in thyroid tissue and in blood from roughly six Graves' hyperthyroidism patients. Following sampling, methimazole starting at 30 mg daily was given to hyperthyroidism patients, and high-dose intravenous methylprednisolone was given to ophthalmopathy patients. A second multiplex PCR round built the libraries, followed by size selection and purification. Libraries were sequenced paired-end with 100 bp reads on an Illumina HiSeq2000. SOAPnuke was used to process the raw data, removing reads that contained adapters or uncalled bases, had a mean Phred below 15, or lacked an exact match to the constant primer or identifier. High-quality paired reads were merged using COPE v1.2.5, and each unique nucleotide sequence was defined as a clonotype. MiTCR v1.1 was used to align clonotypes to the IMGT TRBV, TRBD and TRBJ reference segments. Analysis was restricted to V-J combinations with a frequency above 0.0001, which covered about 99% of repertoires. The TCS score was defined as the ratio of F50 (clonal expansion) to E x V (chaos), calculated using BLOSUM62-based TCRdist between CDR3 peptides within each V-J. Welch's t-statistics and random forest reduced approximately 520 V-J features to fewer than 15, which were used in a naive Bayes classifier (R e1071). No statistical method was used to set the sample size in advance, and investigators knew the group allocation. TCR Vbeta CDR3 sequencing of around 130 peripheral blood samples (under 45 ophthalmopathy, over 70 hyperthyroidism and roughly 17 progressor patients) is reported in the paper.

The source material was peripheral blood mononuclear cells (PBMCs), sampled at new diagnosis, from a patient treated with antithyroid drugs. The origin of this receptor is a woman under 30 with Graves disease. Donor details come from another sample of the same person, matched by shared clones. The V gene is TRBV27 and the J gene is TRBJ2-1, with TRBD2 matching 7 junction bases. For the CDR3, the sequence is CASSLEAGDYQFF. The bases are TGTGCCAGCAGTTTGGAGGCGGGGGATTACCAGTTCTTC.